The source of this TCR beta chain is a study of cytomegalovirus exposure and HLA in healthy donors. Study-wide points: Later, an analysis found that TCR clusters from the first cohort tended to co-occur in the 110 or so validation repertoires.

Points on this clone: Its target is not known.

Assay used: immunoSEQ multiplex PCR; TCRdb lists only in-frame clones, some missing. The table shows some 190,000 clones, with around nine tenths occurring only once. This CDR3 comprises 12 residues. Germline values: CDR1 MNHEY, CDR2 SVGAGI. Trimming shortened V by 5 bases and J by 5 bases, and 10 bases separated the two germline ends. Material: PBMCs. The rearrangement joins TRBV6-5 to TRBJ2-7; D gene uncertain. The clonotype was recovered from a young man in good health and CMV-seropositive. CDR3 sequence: CASSPWSHEQYF. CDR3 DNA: TGTGCCAGCAGTCCCTGGAGTCACGAGCAGTACTTC.